This record looks at one TCR beta chain sequence and its context. Its target is unknown. The table came from immunoSEQ multiplex PCR; TCRdb's copy has only in-frame clones and leaves some out. This sample yields 53,000 or so clones, of which roughly three quarters are seen a single time; less than 2.5% belongs to the top ten. These data come from a study of OX40 agonist ivuxolimab in advanced cancers. Study conclusions and caveats: CD4+ T cells averaged fewer expanded clones than CD8+ T cells. Expanded peripheral T cells had an undetermined antigen specificity. At 0.1 to 3.0 mg/kg, clonal expansion of CD4+ and CD8+ blood T cells had occurred by week 6. Among patients with partial responses at 0.1-3.0 mg/kg, clonal expansion was among the lowest.

The sequence was obtained from an adult with an advanced solid tumor such as melanoma, head and neck, liver or kidney cancer. The sample consisted of CD4+ or CD8+ T cells sorted from blood, taken in a trial of the OX40 agonist ivuxolimab.

CDR3 loop: CASSIGHQVAKNIQYF. The CDR3 DNA is TGTGCCAGTAGTATAGGTCACCAAGTAGCCAAAAACATTCAGTACTTC. This chain joins TRBV19 and TRBJ2-4; no clear D. The V end lost 1 base, the J end lost 0 bases, and 10 bases lay between the germline ends. The CDR3 has 16 residues. CDR1 LNHDA and CDR2 SQIVND come from the germline V gene (reference sequence).